These T cell receptor beta chains were read from a single sample in a study of shared clonotypes between healthy human individuals. Clones were sequenced by immunoSEQ multiplex PCR, and TCRdb holds only the in-frame ones, with some missing. This sample yields roughly 330,000 clones, of which 74% are seen a single time; around a tenth belongs to the top ten. Sequencing input: memory CD4+ T cells sorted from blood. All receptors derive from a man in his thirties or forties in good health. CDR3s include the opening cysteine and the closing phenylalanine or tryptophan. Fields, in order: clone size, V gene, J gene, D gene, CDR3 protein, CDR3 DNA. A D gene is named only where the DNA matches it firmly. A clone size is listed for some rows: how often the clone was seen (once, few, many), or a class if it is expanded.

many	TRBV28	TRBJ1-5	TRBD1	CASSSGGSNQPQHF	TGTGCCAGCAGTTCAGGGGGCAGCAATCAGCCCCAGCATTTT
once	TRBV19	TRBJ2-1	NA	CASSLRSRGEEQFF	TGTGCCAGTAGTTTAAGGTCTCGGGGTGAGGAGCAGTTCTTC
NA	TRBV5-1	TRBJ1-5	NA	CASSFGAGNQPQHF	TGCGCCAGCAGCTTCGGGGCAGGTAATCAGCCCCAGCATTTT
many	TRBV9	TRBJ1-2	NA	CASTPQGGAGYGYTF	TGTGCCAGCACTCCCCAAGGGGGGGCGGGCTATGGCTACACCTTC
once	TRBV7-9	TRBJ2-7	TRBD1	CASTADRANEQYF	TGTGCCAGCACCGCGGACAGGGCCAACGAGCAGTACTTC
NA	TRBV27	TRBJ2-7	NA	CASSQSRDGPYEQYF	TGTGCCAGCAGTCAATCACGGGACGGACCCTACGAGCAGTACTTC
once	TRBV5-4	TRBJ2-2	NA	CASSLVNSLGGELFF	TGTGCCAGCAGCTTGGTCAATAGCTTAGGCGGGGAGCTGTTTTTT
NA	TRBV28	TRBJ2-3	NA	CASSLSPLRQYF	TGTGCCAGCAGTTTGTCTCCACTAAGGCAGTATTTT
NA	TRBV7-9	TRBJ2-5	NA	CASSLWSIRASQYF	TGTGCCAGCAGCTTATGGTCGATCCGGGCGTCCCAGTACTTC
NA	TRBV6-1	TRBJ1-1	NA	CASPRVAGGTEAFF	TGTGCCAGCCCCAGGGTAGCAGGAGGGACTGAAGCTTTCTTT
NA	TRBV7-6	TRBJ2-7	NA	CASSFSGAGEQYF	TGTGCCAGCAGCTTCTCGGGAGCGGGCGAGCAGTACTTC
NA	TRBV5-1	TRBJ2-3	NA	CASSLGAVSDTQYF	TGCGCCAGCAGCTTGGGGGCCGTCTCAGATACGCAGTATTTT
few	TRBV18	TRBJ2-1	TRBD1	CASSPDRGPLNEQFF	TGTGCCAGCTCTCCGGACAGGGGGCCTCTGAATGAGCAGTTCTTC
once	TRBV29-1	TRBJ2-2	TRBD2	CSVVGLGPGELFF	TGCAGCGTTGTTGGACTAGGGCCCGGGGAGCTGTTTTTT
few	TRBV18	TRBJ1-6	NA	CASSPGTLGSESLHF	TGTGCCAGCTCACCTGGGACTTTGGGATCCGAATCCCTCCACTTT
NA	TRBV5-6	TRBJ2-7	NA	CASSFQGVYEQYF	TGTGCCAGCAGCTTCCAGGGTGTCTACGAGCAGTACTTC
NA	TRBV2	TRBJ2-5	NA	CASSLTGTQYF	TGTGCCAGCAGCCTTACCGGGACCCAGTACTTC
NA	TRBV5-1	TRBJ2-5	NA	CASSLEAETQYF	TGCGCCAGCAGCTTGGAAGCGGAGACCCAGTACTTC
few	TRBV7-2	TRBJ2-1	NA	CASSSGLGSVF	TGTGCCAGCAGCTCCGGACTGGGTTCGGTCTTC
NA	TRBV2	TRBJ2-2	NA	CASSIGPNTGELFF	TGTGCCAGCAGTATAGGACCGAACACCGGGGAGCTGTTTTTT
NA	TRBV10-3	TRBJ2-5	TRBD1	CAISETSGTGTVRETQYF	TGTGCCATCAGTGAGACTTCCGGGACAGGTACCGTCCGGGAGACCCAGTACTTC
NA	TRBV14	TRBJ2-2	TRBD2	CASSRHLREGPHAELFF	TGTGCCAGCAGCCGGCACCTCCGGGAGGGCCCTCATGCGGAGCTGTTTTTT
NA	TRBV10-3	TRBJ2-1	TRBD2	CAISELGLAGHNEQFF	TGTGCCATCAGTGAGTTGGGACTAGCGGGCCACAATGAGCAGTTCTTC
NA	TRBV19	TRBJ1-1	NA	CASTSGRFGVNTEAFF	TGTGCCAGTACCTCTGGCAGGTTTGGGGTGAACACTGAAGCTTTCTTT
NA	TRBV30	TRBJ2-3	TRBD2	CAWSWAGGFTDTQYF	TGTGCCTGGAGTTGGGCGGGAGGATTCACAGATACGCAGTATTTT
few	TRBV28	TRBJ1-3	NA	CASSLLNRRLSGNTIYF	TGTGCCAGCAGTTTACTCAACAGGAGACTCTCTGGAAACACCATATATTTT
NA	TRBV29-1	TRBJ1-1	NA	CSVVINLNTEAFF	TGCAGCGTAGTGATAAATCTAAACACTGAAGCTTTCTTT
NA	TRBV7-2	TRBJ2-5	NA	CASSLYQKETQYF	TGTGCCAGCAGCTTATATCAGAAAGAGACCCAGTACTTC